This T cell receptor (beta chain) came from a study of sequential checkpoint blockade in melanoma. Study-wide context: Both treatment sequences were followed by maintenance nivolumab.

Libraries were prepared by immunoSEQ multiplex PCR; TCRdb keeps only in-frame clonotypes and omits some of them. The sample lists around 18,000 clones, roughly four fifths seen once, with around 32% in the top ten. Germline CDR1 reads SEHNR; CDR2 reads FQNEAQ (reference sequence). The germline V and J ends were trimmed by 6 bases and 1 base, with 12 bases remaining between them. The length of the CDR3 is 14 residues. Treatment defined: randomized to nivolumab then ipilimumab (arm A) or the reverse (arm B). J is TRBJ1-1 and V is TRBV7-9; no reliable D call. The sequencing here drew on CD8+ T cells sorted from blood (inferred from file names), taken from a patient given nivolumab and ipilimumab in sequence. The sequence came from a human donor with melanoma. The CDR3 loop is CASSEVETNTEAFF. The CDR3 DNA follows: TGTGCCAGCAGTGAGGTCGAGACGAACACTGAAGCTTTCTTT.